These T cell receptor beta chains were read from a single sample in a study of T-cell memory formation after mild COVID-19. TCRdb called the 5' RACE reads again in MiXCR, with one record for every CDR3 protein. The sample lists about 400,000 distinct CDR3 sequences; approximately 14% were seen once. The specimen sequenced was PBMCs or a T cell subset sorted from them (not recorded which). Receptors originate from a man younger than 35 who had mild COVID-19 (a few samples of this study predate the infection). Cell type and time point are not known. Each CDR3 is given with its conserved first and last residue. The order of the fields is V gene, CDR3 protein.

V: TRBV27; CDR3: CASSASTGHEQYF
V: TRBV28; CDR3: CASSNTGGLSNQPQHF
V: TRBV9; CDR3: CASSATTRGHTEAFF
V: TRBV27; CDR3: CASSRTDRVQETQYF
V: TRBV6-5; CDR3: CASSHLPGQGRSPLHF
V: TRBV12-3/TRBV12-4; CDR3: CASSGQVGYTF
V: TRBV7-9; CDR3: CASRAGSPTEKLFF
V: TRBV7-8; CDR3: CASSTQGFQPQHF
V: TRBV5-1; CDR3: CASSLVGGSSYNEQFF
V: TRBV7-2; CDR3: CASSLEAGGTDTQYF
V: TRBV9; CDR3: CASSVEDPNEQFF
V: TRBV3-1; CDR3: CASSQPDSFEQYF
V: TRBV5-1; CDR3: CASSSGAYIQYF
V: TRBV4-2; CDR3: CASSQEPAGGLETQYF